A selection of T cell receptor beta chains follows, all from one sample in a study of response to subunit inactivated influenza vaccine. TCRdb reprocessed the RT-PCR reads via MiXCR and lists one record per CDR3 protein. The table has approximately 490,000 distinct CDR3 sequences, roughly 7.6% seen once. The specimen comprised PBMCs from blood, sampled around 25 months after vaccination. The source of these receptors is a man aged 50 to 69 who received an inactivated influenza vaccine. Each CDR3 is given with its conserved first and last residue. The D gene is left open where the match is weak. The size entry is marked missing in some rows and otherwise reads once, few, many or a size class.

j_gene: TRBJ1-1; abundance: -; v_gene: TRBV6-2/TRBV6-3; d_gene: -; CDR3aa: CASNSPVNTEAFF; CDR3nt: TGTGCCAGCAATTCGCCCGTAAACACTGAAGCTTTCTTT
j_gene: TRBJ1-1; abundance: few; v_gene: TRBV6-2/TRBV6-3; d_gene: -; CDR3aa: CASGRHFQLPMNTEAFF; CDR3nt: TGTGCCAGCGGACGACATTTCCAACTCCCCATGAACACTGAAGCTTTCTTT
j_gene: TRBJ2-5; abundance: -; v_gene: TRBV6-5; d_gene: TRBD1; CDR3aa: CASSGQGQTQYF; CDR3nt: TGTGCCAGCAGTGGACAGGGACAGACCCAGTACTTC
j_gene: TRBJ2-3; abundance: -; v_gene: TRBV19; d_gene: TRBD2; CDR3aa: CASSMGLAVADTQYF; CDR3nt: TGTGCCAGTAGTATGGGACTAGCAGTGGCGGATACGCAGTATTTT
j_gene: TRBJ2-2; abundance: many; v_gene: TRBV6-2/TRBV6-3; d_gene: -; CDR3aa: CASRYREGTGELFF; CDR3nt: TGTGCCAGCAGATACAGGGAGGGCACCGGGGAGCTGTTTTTT
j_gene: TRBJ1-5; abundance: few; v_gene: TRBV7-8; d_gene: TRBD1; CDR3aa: CASSSKDRASQPQHF; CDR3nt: TGTGCCAGCAGCTCCAAGGACAGGGCGAGTCAGCCCCAGCATTTT
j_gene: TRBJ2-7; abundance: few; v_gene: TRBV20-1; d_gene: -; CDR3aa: CSARGGQSYEQYF; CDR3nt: TGCAGTGCTAGAGGGGGTCAGTCCTACGAGCAGTACTTC
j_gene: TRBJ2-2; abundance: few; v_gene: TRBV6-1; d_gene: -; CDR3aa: CASSPPWPVGGAGELFF; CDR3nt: TGTGCCAGCAGCCCACCTTGGCCAGTGGGTGGGGCCGGGGAGCTGTTTTTT
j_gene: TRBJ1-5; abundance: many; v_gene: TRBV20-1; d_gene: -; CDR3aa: CSATGLSNQPQHF; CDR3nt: TGCAGTGCTACTGGTCTTAGCAATCAGCCCCAGCATTTT
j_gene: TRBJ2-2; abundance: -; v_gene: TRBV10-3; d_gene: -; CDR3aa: CAITHTGSADTGELFF; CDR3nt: TGTGCCATCACCCACACAGGATCGGCGGACACCGGGGAGCTGTTTTTT
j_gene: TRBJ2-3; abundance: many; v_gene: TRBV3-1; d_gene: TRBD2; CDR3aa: CASRRTSSISSTDTQYF; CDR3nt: TGTGCCAGCAGAAGGACTAGCAGCATTTCTAGCACAGATACGCAGTATTTT
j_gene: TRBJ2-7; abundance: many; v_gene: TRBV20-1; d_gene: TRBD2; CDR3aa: CSARGLAGGYEQYF; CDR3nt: TGCAGTGCCAGGGGACTAGCGGGGGGCTACGAGCAGTACTTC
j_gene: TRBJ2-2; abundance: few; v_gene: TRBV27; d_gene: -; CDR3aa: CASSSQGSGGELFF; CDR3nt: TGTGCCAGCAGTTCTCAGGGGTCCGGCGGGGAGCTGTTTTTT
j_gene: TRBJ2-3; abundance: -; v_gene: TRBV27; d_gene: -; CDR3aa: CASSLKGADTQYF; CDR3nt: TGTGCCAGCAGCCTTAAGGGGGCAGATACGCAGTATTTT
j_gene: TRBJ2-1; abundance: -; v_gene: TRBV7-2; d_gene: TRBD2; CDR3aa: CASSLGLAPQFF; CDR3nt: TGTGCCAGCAGCTTGGGACTAGCGCCACAGTTCTTC
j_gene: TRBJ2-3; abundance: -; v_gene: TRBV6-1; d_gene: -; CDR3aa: CASSPRSIGGADTQYF; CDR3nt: TGTGCCAGCAGCCCTCGGTCCATAGGTGGGGCAGATACGCAGTATTTT
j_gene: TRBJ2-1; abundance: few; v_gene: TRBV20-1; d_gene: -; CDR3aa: CSASLGGGAVNEQFF; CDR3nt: TGCAGTGCTTCTCTAGGAGGGGGCGCGGTCAATGAGCAGTTCTTC
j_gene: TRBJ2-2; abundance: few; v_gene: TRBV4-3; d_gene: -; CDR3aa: CASSQTRGRGTGELFF; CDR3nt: TGCGCCAGCAGCCAAACCCGGGGCCGGGGCACCGGGGAGCTGTTTTTT
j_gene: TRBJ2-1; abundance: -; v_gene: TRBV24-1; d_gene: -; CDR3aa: CATSERESNEQFF; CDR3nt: TGTGCCACCAGTGAACGGGAGAGCAATGAGCAGTTCTTC
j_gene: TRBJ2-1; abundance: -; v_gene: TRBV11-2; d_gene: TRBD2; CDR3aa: CASSLVGPSGTSYNEQFF; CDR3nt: TGTGCCAGCAGCTTAGTCGGTCCTAGCGGGACCTCCTACAATGAGCAGTTCTTC
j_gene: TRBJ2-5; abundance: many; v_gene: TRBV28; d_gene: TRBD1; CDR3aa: CASSFIPSDIGQGQTQYF; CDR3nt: TGTGCCAGCAGTTTTATTCCTTCGGATATTGGACAGGGACAGACCCAGTACTTC
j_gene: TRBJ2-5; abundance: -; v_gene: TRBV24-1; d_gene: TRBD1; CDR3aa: CATSDPGTGQETQYF; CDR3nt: TGTGCCACCAGTGATCCCGGGACAGGCCAAGAGACCCAGTACTTC
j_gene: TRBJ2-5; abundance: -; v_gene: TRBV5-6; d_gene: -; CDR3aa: CASSLPMGGETQYF; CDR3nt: TGTGCCAGCAGCTTGCCCATGGGAGGTGAGACCCAGTACTTC
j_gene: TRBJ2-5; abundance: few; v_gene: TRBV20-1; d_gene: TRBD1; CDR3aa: CSANPGQGSQETQYF; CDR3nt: TGCAGTGCAAACCCGGGACAGGGGTCCCAAGAGACCCAGTACTTC
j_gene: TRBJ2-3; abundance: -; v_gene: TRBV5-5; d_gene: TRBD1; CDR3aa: CASSLGDRGRDTQYF; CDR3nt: TGTGCCAGCAGCTTGGGGGACAGGGGAAGAGATACGCAGTATTTT
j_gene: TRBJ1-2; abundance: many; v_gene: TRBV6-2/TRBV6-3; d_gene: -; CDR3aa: CASSYSNRYYGYTF; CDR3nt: TGTGCCAGCAGTTATTCAAACAGATACTATGGCTACACCTTC
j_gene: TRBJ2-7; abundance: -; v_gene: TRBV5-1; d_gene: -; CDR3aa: CASSLGTQFYEQYF; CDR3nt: TGCGCCAGCAGCCTAGGGACACAATTTTACGAGCAGTACTTC
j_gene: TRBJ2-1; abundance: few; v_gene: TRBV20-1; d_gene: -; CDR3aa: CSARGPTKGYNEQFF; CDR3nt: TGCAGTGCCCGGGGCCCGACGAAAGGATACAATGAGCAGTTCTTC
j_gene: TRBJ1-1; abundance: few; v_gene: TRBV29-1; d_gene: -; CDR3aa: CSVEGRSVNTEAFF; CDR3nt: TGCAGCGTTGAGGGCAGGTCCGTGAACACTGAAGCTTTCTTT
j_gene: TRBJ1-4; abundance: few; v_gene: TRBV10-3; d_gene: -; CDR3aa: CAISESPSPGEKLFF; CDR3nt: TGTGCCATCAGTGAGTCGCCGTCCCCTGGGGAAAAACTGTTTTTT
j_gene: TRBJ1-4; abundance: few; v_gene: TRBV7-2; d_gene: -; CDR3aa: CASSLGLHSGEKLFF; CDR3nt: TGTGCCAGCAGCTTAGGGCTCCATTCGGGTGAAAAACTGTTTTTT
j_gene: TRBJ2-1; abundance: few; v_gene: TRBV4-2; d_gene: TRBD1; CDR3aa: CASSPGQGKSDEQFF; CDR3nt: TGTGCCAGCAGTCCCGGACAGGGGAAGAGCGATGAGCAGTTCTTC
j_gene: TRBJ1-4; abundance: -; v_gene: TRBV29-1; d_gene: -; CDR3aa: CSVDRGGGKLFF; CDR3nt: TGCAGCGTTGACCGGGGGGGTGGAAAACTGTTTTTT
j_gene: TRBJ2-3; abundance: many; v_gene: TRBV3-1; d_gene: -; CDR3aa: CASSQDYGGITDTQYF; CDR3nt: TGTGCCAGCAGCCAAGATTACGGGGGAATCACAGATACGCAGTATTTT
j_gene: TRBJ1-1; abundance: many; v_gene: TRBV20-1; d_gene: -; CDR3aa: CSAREGLNTEAFF; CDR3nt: TGCAGTGCTAGAGAGGGCTTGAACACTGAAGCTTTCTTT
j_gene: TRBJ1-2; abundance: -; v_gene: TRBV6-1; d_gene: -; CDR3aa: CASSPVPSYSYGYTF; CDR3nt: TGTGCCAGCAGCCCCGTCCCTTCCTATTCCTATGGCTACACCTTC
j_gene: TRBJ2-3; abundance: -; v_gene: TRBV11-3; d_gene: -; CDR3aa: CASSFFIRASTDTQYF; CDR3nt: TGTGCCAGCAGCTTCTTCATCCGGGCTAGCACAGATACGCAGTATTTT
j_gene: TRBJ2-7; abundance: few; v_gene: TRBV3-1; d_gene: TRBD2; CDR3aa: CASSQDVASGDYEQYF; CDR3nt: TGTGCCAGCAGCCAAGATGTTGCTAGCGGAGACTACGAGCAGTACTTC
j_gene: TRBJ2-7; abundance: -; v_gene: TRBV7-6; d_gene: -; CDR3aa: CASSAGTSIEQYF; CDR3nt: TGTGCCAGCAGCGCCGGGACTTCGATCGAGCAGTACTTC
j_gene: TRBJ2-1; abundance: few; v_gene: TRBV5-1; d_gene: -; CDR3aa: CASSLSLTSNEQFF; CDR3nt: TGCGCCAGCAGCTTGAGTCTAACAAGTAATGAGCAGTTCTTC
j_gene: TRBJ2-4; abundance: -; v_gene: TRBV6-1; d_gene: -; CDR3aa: CASRLAVGAKNIQYF; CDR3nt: TGTGCCAGCAGACTAGCCGTGGGGGCCAAAAACATTCAGTACTTC
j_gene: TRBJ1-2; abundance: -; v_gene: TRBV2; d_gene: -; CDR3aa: CASSERAGYYGYTF; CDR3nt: TGTGCCAGCAGTGAAAGGGCGGGGTACTATGGCTACACCTTC
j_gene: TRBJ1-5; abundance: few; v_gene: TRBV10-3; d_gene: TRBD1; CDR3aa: CAISVGQGIGQPQHF; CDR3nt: TGTGCCATCAGTGTGGGACAGGGAATCGGTCAGCCCCAGCATTTT
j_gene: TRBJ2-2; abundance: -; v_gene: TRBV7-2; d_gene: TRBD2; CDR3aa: CASSSSGGTNTGELFF; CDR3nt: TGTGCCAGCAGCTCTAGCGGGGGGACGAACACCGGGGAGCTGTTTTTT
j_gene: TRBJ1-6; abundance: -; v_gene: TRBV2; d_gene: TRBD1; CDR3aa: CASSFSGTEYSPLHF; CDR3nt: TGTGCCAGCAGTTTCTCCGGGACAGAATATTCACCCCTCCACTTT
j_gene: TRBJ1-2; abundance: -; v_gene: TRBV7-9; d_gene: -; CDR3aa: CASSLDQRTAYGYTF; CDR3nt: TGTGCCAGCAGCTTAGATCAAAGGACAGCCTATGGCTACACCTTC
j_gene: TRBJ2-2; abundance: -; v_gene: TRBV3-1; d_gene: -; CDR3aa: CASSQGSSQNTGELFF; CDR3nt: TGTGCCAGCAGCCAAGGTTCGTCCCAGAACACCGGGGAGCTGTTTTTT
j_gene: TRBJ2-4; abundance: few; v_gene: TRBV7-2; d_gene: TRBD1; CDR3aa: CASSLDRGGQNIQYF; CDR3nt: TGTGCCAGCAGCCTGGACAGGGGAGGGCAAAACATTCAGTACTTC
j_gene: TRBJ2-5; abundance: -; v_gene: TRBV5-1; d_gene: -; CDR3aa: CASSLSLRYQETQYF; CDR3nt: TGCGCCAGCAGCTTGTCTTTGAGGTACCAAGAGACCCAGTACTTC
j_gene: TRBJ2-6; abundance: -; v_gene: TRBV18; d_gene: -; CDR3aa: CASSPPRYSGANVLTF; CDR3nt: TGTGCCAGCTCACCACCAAGGTACTCTGGGGCCAACGTCCTGACTTTC